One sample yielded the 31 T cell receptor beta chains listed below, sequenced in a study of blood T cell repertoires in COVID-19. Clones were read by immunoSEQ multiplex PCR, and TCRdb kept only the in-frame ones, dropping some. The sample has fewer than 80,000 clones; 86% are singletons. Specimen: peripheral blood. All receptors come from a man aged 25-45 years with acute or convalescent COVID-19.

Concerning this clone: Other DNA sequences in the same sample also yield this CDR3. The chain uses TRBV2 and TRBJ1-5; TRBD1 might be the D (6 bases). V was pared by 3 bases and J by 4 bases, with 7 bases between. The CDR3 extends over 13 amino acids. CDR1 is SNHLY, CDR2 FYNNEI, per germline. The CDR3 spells CASSETGNQPQHF. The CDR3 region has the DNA TGTGCCAGCAGTGAGACAGGAAATCAGCCCCAGCATTTT.

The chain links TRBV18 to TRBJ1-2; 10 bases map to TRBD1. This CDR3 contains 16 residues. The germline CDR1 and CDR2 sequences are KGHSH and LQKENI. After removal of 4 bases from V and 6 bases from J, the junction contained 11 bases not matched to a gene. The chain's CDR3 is CASSLYTRTGGNGYTF. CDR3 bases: TGTGCCAGCTCACTGTACACTAGGACAGGGGGGAATGGCTACACCTTC.

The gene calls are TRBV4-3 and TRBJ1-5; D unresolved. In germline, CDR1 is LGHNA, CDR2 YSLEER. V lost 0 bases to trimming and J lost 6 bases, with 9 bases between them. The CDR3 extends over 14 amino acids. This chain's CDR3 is CASSQDLGSQPQHF. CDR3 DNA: TGCGCCAGCAGCCAAGACCTGGGGAGTCAGCCCCAGCATTTT.

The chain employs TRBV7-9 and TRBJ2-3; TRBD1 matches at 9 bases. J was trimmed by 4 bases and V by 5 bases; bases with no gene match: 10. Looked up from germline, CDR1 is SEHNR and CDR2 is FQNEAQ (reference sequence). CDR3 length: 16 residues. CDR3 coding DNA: TGTGCCAGCAGCCCAACGTGGGGGACAGGGCCAGATACGCAGTATTTT. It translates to CASSPTWGTGPDTQYF.

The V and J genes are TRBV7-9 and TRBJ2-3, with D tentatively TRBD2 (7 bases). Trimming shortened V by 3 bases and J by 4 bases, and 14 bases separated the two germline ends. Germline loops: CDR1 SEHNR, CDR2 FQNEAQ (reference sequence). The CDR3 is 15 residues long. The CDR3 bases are TGTGCCAGCAGCTTTAAACAGGGAGGGGCAGATACGCAGTATTTT. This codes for CASSFKQGGADTQYF.

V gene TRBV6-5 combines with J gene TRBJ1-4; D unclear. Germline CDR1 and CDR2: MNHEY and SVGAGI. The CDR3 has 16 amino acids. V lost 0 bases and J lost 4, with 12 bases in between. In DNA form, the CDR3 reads TGTGCCAGCAGTTACTCAGCGAACACGAATAATGAAAAACTGTTTTTT. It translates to CASSYSANTNNEKLFF.

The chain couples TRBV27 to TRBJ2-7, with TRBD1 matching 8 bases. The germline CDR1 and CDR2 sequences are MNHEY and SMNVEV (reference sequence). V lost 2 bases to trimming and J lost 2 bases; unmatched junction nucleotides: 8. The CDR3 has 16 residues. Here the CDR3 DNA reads TGTGCCAGCAGTTTAAATGGACAGGGTTTCACCTACGAGCAGTACTTC. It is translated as CASSLNGQGFTYEQYF.

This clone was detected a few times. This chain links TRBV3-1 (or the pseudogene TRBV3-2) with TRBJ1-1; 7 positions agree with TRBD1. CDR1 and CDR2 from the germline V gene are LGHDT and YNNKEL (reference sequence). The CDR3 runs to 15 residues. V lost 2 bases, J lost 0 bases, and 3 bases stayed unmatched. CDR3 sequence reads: CASSQKDRLNTEAFF. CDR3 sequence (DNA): TGTGCCAGCAGCCAAAAGGACAGGTTGAACACTGAAGCTTTCTTT.

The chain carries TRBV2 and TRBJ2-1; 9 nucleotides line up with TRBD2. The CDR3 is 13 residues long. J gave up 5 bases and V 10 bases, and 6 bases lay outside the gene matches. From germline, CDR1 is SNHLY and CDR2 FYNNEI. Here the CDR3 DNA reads TGTGCCACCAAGCGGGGGGCTAACAATGAGCAGTTCTTC. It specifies CATKRGANNEQFF.

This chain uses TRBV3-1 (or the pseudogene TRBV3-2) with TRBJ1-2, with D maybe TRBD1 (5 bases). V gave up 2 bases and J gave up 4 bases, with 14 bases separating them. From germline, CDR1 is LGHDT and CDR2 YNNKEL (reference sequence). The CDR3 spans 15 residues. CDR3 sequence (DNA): TGTGCCAGCAGCCAACGGGGCTCGGGGGTCTATGGCTACACCTTC. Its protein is CASSQRGSGVYGYTF.

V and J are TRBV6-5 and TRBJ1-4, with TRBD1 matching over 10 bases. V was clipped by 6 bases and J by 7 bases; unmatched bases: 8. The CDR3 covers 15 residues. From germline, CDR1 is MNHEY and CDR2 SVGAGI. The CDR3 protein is CASRRDRGYREKLFF. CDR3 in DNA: TGTGCCAGCAGGAGGGACAGGGGATATCGTGAAAAACTGTTTTTT.

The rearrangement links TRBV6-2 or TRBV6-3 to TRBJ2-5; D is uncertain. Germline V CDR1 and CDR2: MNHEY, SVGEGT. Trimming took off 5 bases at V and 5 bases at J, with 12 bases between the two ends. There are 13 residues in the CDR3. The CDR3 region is CASSLGNGETQYF. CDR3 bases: TGTGCCAGCAGTCTTGGTAACGGGGAGACCCAGTACTTC.

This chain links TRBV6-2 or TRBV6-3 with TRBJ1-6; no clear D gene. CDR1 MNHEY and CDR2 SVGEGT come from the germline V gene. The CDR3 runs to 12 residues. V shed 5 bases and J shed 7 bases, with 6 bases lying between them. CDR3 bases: TGTGCCAGCAGTACATCCAATTCACCCCTCCACTTT. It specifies CASSTSNSPLHF.

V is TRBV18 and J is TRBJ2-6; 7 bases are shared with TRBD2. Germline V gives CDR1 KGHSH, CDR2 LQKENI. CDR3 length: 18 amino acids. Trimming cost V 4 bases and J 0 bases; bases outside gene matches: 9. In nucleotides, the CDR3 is TGTGCCAGCTCACTCCTCCGGGCGGGAGACTCTGGGGCCAACGTCCTGACTTTC. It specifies CASSLLRAGDSGANVLTF.

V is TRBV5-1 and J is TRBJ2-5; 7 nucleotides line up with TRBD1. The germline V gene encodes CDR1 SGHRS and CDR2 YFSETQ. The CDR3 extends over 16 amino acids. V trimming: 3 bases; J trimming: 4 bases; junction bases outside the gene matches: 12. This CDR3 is CASSSTGEGGVETQYF. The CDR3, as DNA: TGCGCCAGCAGCTCTACAGGGGAAGGGGGAGTAGAGACCCAGTACTTC.

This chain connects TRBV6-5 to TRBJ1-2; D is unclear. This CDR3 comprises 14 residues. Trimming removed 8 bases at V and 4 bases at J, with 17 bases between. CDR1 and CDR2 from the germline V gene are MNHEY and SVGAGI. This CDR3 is CASRGGRVVYGYTF. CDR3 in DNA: TGTGCCAGCCGCGGAGGAAGGGTAGTCTATGGCTACACCTTC.

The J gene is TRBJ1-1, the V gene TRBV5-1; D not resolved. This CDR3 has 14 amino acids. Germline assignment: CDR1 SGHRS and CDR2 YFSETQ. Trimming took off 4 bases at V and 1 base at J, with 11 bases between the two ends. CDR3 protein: CASSNNRGNTEAFF. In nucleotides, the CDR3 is TGCGCCAGCAGCAACAATCGGGGGAACACTGAAGCTTTCTTT. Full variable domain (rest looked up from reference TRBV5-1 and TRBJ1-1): KAGVTQTPRYLIKTRGQQVTLSCSPISGHRSVSWYQQTPGQGLQFLFEYFSETQRNKGNFPGRFSGRQFSNSRSEMNVSTLELGDSALYLCASSNNRGNTEAFFGQGTRLTVV.

The CDR3 here is CASSHREEAFF. The DNA for the CDR3 is TGTGCCAGCAGTCACCGGGAAGAAGCTTTCTTT. This rearrangement joins TRBV3-1 (or the pseudogene TRBV3-2) to TRBJ1-1; D unclear. V gave up 6 bases and J gave up 8 bases, with 10 bases separating them. The germline CDR1 and CDR2 sequences are LGHDT and YNNKEL (reference sequence). The CDR3 is made up of 11 amino acids.

CDR3: CAWIHQGTAYNYGYTF. CDR3 bases: TGTGCCTGGATCCACCAGGGGACAGCATACAACTATGGCTACACCTTC. The chain recombines TRBV30 with TRBJ1-2, with 7 positions matching TRBD1. The V gene's germline CDR1 is GTSNPN and CDR2 SVGIG (reference sequence). The V segment lost 4 bases and the J segment 2 bases; nucleotides outside the gene matches: 13. This CDR3 comprises 16 residues. The full variable domain, its missing parts supplied by reference TRBV30 and TRBJ1-2, is SQTIHQWPATLVQPVGSPLSLECTVEGTSNPNLYWYRQAAGRGLQLLFYSVGIGQISSEVPQNLSASRPQDRQFILSSKKLLLSDSGFYLCAWIHQGTAYNYGYTFGSGTRLTVV.

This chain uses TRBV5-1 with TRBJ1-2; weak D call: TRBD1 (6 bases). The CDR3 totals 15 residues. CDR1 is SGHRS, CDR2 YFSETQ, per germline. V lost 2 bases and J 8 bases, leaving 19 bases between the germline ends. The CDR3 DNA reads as TGCGCCAGCAGCTTAGTTTTCTCGGGGGGCGCAGGCTACACCTTC. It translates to CASSLVFSGGAGYTF.

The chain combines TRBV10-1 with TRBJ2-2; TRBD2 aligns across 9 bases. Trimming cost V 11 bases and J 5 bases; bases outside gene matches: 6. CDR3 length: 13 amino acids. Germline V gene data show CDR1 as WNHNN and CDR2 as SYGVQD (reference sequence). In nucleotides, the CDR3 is TGCGCCCGCGGGGGGGGAAATACCGGGGAGCTGTTTTTT. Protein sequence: CARGGGNTGELFF.

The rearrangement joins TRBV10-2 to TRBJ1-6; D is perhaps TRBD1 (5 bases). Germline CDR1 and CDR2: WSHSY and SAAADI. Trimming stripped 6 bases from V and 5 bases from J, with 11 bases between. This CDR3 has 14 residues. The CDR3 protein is CASRYRSDNSPLHF. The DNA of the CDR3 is TGCGCCAGCAGATACAGGTCCGATAATTCACCCCTCCACTTT.

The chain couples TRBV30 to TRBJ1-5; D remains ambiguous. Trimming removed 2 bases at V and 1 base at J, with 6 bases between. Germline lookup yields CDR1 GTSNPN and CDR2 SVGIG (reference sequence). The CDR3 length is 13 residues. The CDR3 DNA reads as TGTGCCTGGAGTATGAGGAGCAATCAGCCCCAGCATTTT. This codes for CAWSMRSNQPQHF.

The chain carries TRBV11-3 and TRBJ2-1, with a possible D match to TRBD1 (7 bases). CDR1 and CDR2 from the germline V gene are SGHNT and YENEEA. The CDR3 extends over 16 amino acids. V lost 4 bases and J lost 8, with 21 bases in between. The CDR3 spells CASSSSDRDLGYEQFF. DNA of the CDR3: TGTGCCAGCAGCTCGTCTGACAGGGACTTGGGCTATGAGCAGTTCTTC.

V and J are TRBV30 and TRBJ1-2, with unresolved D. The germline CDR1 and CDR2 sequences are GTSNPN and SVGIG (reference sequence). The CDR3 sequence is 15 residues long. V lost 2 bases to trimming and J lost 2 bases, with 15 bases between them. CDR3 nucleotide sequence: TGTGCCTGGAGTAGAACACCGGGTGGGAACTATGGCTACACCTTC. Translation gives CAWSRTPGGNYGYTF.

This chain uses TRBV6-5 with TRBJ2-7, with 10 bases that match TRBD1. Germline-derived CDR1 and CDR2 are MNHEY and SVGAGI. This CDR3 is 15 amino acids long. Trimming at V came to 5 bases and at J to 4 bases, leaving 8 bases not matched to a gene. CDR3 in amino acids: CASSHPTGGVYEQYF. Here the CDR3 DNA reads TGTGCCAGCAGTCACCCGACAGGGGGCGTTTACGAGCAGTACTTC.

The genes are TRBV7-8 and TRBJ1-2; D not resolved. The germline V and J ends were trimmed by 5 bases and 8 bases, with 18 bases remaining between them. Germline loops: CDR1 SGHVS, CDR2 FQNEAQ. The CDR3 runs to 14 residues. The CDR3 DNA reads TGTGCCAGCAGCCCCACAATGGGCCACACGGGCTACACCTTC. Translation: CASSPTMGHTGYTF.

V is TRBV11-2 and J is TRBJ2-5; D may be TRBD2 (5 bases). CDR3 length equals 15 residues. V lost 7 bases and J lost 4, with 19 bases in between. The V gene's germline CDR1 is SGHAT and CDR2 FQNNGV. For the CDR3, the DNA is TGTGCCAGCACCACGTTTGGCGAGGGCAGAGAGACCCAGTACTTC. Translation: CASTTFGEGRETQYF.

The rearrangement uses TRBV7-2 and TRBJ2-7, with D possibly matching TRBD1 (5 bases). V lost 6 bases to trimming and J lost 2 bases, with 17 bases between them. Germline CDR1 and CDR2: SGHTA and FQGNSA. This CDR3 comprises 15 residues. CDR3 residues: CASRPVFGRAYEQYF. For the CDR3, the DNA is TGTGCCAGCAGACCCGTTTTTGGCAGGGCCTACGAGCAGTACTTC.

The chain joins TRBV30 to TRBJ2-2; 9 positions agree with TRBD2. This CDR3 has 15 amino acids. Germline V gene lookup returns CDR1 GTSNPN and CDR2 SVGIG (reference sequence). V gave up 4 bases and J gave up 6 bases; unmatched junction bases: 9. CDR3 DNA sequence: TGTGCCTGGAAGTTCCAGGGACTAGCTTCCGGGGAGCTGTTTTTT. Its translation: CAWKFQGLASGELFF.

The CDR3: CASSQGQDGYNEQFF. As DNA, the CDR3 is TGTGCCAGCAGCCAGGGACAGGACGGGTACAATGAGCAGTTCTTC. This chain links TRBV3-1 (or the pseudogene TRBV3-2) with TRBJ2-1, with 8 bases matching TRBD1. CDR3 length: 15 residues. V shed 3 bases and J 4 bases; nucleotides not matched to a gene: 5. The germline V gene has CDR1 LGHDT and CDR2 YNNKEL (reference sequence).